Listed below are T cell receptor beta chains from one sample, sequenced in a study of shared clonotypes between healthy human individuals. Repertoires were generated with immunoSEQ multiplex PCR, while TCRdb's copy carries only in-frame clones and drops some. The repertoire holds roughly 500,000 clones, with roughly 83% as singletons. The material sequenced was PBMCs. Every receptor here comes from a woman aged 40-49 years in good health. Some clones in this sample may be carry-over from other donors' samples. CDR3s include the opening cysteine and the closing phenylalanine or tryptophan. Size tells how often a clone was seen (once, few, many) or the class of an expanded clone, and some rows leave it out.

v_gene,abundance,CDR3aa
TRBV20-1,NA,CSARVGAEQFF
TRBV28,NA,CASRPSGRARADTQYF
TRBV5-1,NA,CASSLVRGPRGDTQYF
TRBV7-2,NA,CASSFGLTNEQFF
TRBV4-1,NA,CASSQLSLAGAGELFF
TRBV7-2,NA,CASSLPRRGPETQYF
TRBV30,few,CAWSVRDLSEQFF
TRBV25-1,NA,CASSVDSRAGELFF
TRBV28,NA,CASSLGKTSGTETQYF
TRBV18,NA,CASSPPSSGNYGGYTF
TRBV6-5,NA,CASSYAGAGHEQYF
TRBV30,NA,CAWSSLIEQYF
TRBV4-3,NA,CASSQYHTGLGNTEAFF
TRBV5-1,NA,CASSPATGKYTDTQYF
TRBV6-5,NA,CASSYSLGSSYEQYF
TRBV6-5,NA,CASRRVVYNEQFF
TRBV18,few,CASSPYSGANVLTF
TRBV18,NA,CASSPPAGEGGLYQPQHF
TRBV28,NA,CASKGANYGYTF
TRBV2,NA,CASRAAQDYGEQFF
TRBV10-3,NA,CAISQGTSGTETQYF
TRBV27,NA,CASSLLAGVSEQYF
TRBV21-1,NA,CASSKEVAFDEQFF
TRBV10-3,once,CAIGVGNTEAFF
TRBV30,NA,CAWWGNYGYTF
TRBV28,NA,CASSFLTSGRSYEQYF
TRBV6-4,NA,CASSVTGINEQFF
TRBV18,NA,CASSPSPIYEQYF
TRBV28,NA,CASSSRGGAGNTIYF
TRBV19,NA,CASSLTKDTGELFF
TRBV5-1,few,CASKTEGHYGYTF
TRBV4-2,NA,CASSWDENYGYTF
TRBV28,NA,CASSLSEGQYNQPQHF
TRBV7-3,NA,CASSELAGGETQYF
TRBV5-1,NA,CASSLGDRGSGNTIYF
TRBV10-3,NA,CAISEVSITDTQYF
TRBV30,NA,CAWSRDRLYEQYF
TRBV14,NA,CASSRTGGGRGQETQYF
TRBV23-1,NA,CASSQSAFYEQYF
TRBV9,NA,CASSSWDRGRNEQFF